This is a list of T cell receptor beta chains from one sample in a study of blood T cell repertoires in COVID-19. The repertoire was sequenced with immunoSEQ multiplex PCR; TCRdb's copy has only in-frame clones and lacks some. Of approximately 250,000 clones in the sample, about 83% are singletons; the top ten hold 5.5%. Sequencing was done on a sample of peripheral blood. All receptors derive from a human donor in a cohort sampled during active COVID-19. Each CDR3 is given with its conserved first and last residue. A D gene is named only where the DNA matches it firmly. A row's size may be missing; if present it is once, few, many or a size class.

j_gene | len | d_gene | abundance | v_gene | CDR3aa | CDR3nt
TRBJ2-1 | 11 | . | . | TRBV12-3/TRBV12-4 | CASSFSGEQFF | TGTGCCAGCAGTTTTAGTGGTGAGCAGTTCTTC
TRBJ1-2 | 17 | . | . | TRBV15 | CATSRGFETDFFYGYTF | TGTGCCACCAGCAGGGGCTTCGAGACAGATTTTTTCTATGGCTACACCTTC
TRBJ1-2 | 14 | TRBD1 | . | TRBV5-1 | CASSLGQGIYGYTF | TGCGCCAGCAGCCTTGGACAGGGGATCTATGGCTACACCTTC
TRBJ1-1 | 14 | . | . | TRBV30 | CAWTITGFSTEAFF | TGTGCCTGGACCATCACAGGGTTTTCCACTGAAGCTTTCTTT
TRBJ2-1 | 16 | TRBD2 | . | TRBV28 | CASSFPRAGGDNEQFF | TGTGCCAGCAGTTTCCCGCGTGCGGGAGGGGACAATGAGCAGTTCTTC
TRBJ2-5 | 14 | . | few | TRBV5-1 | CASSLSRTQGTQYF | TGCGCCAGCAGCTTGTCACGGACGCAGGGGACCCAGTACTTC
TRBJ2-7 | 15 | TRBD1 | . | TRBV7-9 | CASSFGGQGFREQYF | TGTGCCAGCAGCTTTGGCGGACAGGGATTTAGAGAGCAGTACTTC
TRBJ2-1 | 16 | TRBD2 | . | TRBV27 | CASTFYGGGPNNEQFF | TGTGCCAGCACCTTTTACGGGGGGGGGCCTAACAATGAGCAGTTCTTC
TRBJ2-7 | 12 | . | . | TRBV18 | CASSEQGSEQYF | TGTGCCAGCTCAGAACAGGGATCCGAGCAGTACTTC
TRBJ2-7 | 16 | . | . | TRBV4-1 | CASSQAHGVTTYEQYF | TGCGCCAGCAGCCAAGCCCACGGAGTAACAACCTACGAGCAGTACTTC
TRBJ1-2 | 14 | TRBD1 | . | TRBV7-9 | CASSLVDRVGGYTF | TGTGCCAGCAGCTTAGTGGACAGGGTCGGTGGCTACACCTTC
TRBJ1-5 | 13 | . | . | TRBV27 | CASSLLSNQPQHF | TGTGCCAGCAGTTTACTGAGCAATCAGCCCCAGCATTTT
TRBJ2-3 | 16 | . | . | TRBV14 | CASSQGPCETEDTQYF | TGTGCCAGCAGCCAAGGTCCATGCGAGACAGAGGATACGCAGTATTTT
TRBJ1-4 | 13 | . | . | TRBV20-1 | CSASSRGLEKLFF | TGCAGTGCTAGTTCGAGAGGCTTGGAAAAACTGTTTTTT
TRBJ2-2 | 18 | TRBD2 | . | TRBV7-2 | CASSLRTSGLGITGELFF | TGTGCCAGCAGCTTAAGGACTAGCGGGCTGGGGATCACCGGGGAGCTGTTTTTT
TRBJ1-3 | 14 | . | . | TRBV7-2 | CASSLGGSANTIYF | TGTGCCAGCAGCTTAGGAGGGTCCGCGAACACCATATATTTT
TRBJ2-5 | 13 | TRBD1 | once | TRBV6-6 | CATGRGQQETQYF | TGTGCCACTGGCAGGGGGCAGCAAGAGACCCAGTACTTC
TRBJ2-1 | 16 | . | . | TRBV21-1 | CASSPEAGGAYNEQFF | TGTGCCAGCAGCCCCGAGGCAGGGGGCGCCTACAATGAGCAGTTCTTC
TRBJ1-2 | 17 | TRBD1 | . | TRBV6-1 | CASSEPGQGRGGGGYTF | TGTGCCAGCAGTGAACCGGGACAGGGGAGGGGAGGGGGAGGCTACACCTTC
TRBJ2-7 | 13 | . | . | TRBV30 | CAWSPDRNHEQYF | TGTGCCTGGAGTCCCGACAGGAACCACGAGCAGTACTTC
TRBJ2-1 | 17 | TRBD2 | few | TRBV11-2 | CASSFRSGGTPYNEQFF | TGTGCCAGCAGCTTCCGTAGCGGGGGGACTCCCTACAATGAGCAGTTCTTC
TRBJ2-7 | 18 | TRBD2 | once | TRBV2 | CASSVLAGVIPISYEQYF | TGTGCCAGCAGTGTACTAGCGGGGGTAATACCAATCTCCTACGAGCAGTACTTC
TRBJ1-3 | 15 | TRBD1 | . | TRBV2 | CASSLGQGSGNTIYF | TGTGCCAGCAGCCTAGGACAGGGTTCAGGAAACACCATATATTTT
TRBJ1-2 | 15 | TRBD1 | . | TRBV28 | CASRVDRDRGSGYTF | TGTGCCAGCAGAGTTGACCGGGACAGGGGTTCCGGCTACACCTTC
TRBJ2-7 | 17 | . | . | TRBV12-1 | CASSFPQGVFVSYEQYF | TGTGCCAGCAGCTTCCCACAGGGGGTTTTCGTTTCCTACGAGCAGTACTTC
TRBJ2-2 | 14 | . | . | TRBV11-2 | CASSSILRTGELFF | TGTGCCAGCAGCTCAATTCTGAGGACCGGGGAGCTGTTTTTT
TRBJ1-2 | 17 | TRBD1 | . | TRBV2 | CASILEVGQGRIWGYTF | TGTGCCAGCATCCTTGAAGTAGGACAGGGTCGGATCTGGGGCTACACCTTC
TRBJ1-3 | 16 | . | . | TRBV6-1 | CASSEAFRGAGNTIYF | TGTGCCAGCAGTGAAGCTTTCCGCGGGGCTGGAAACACCATATATTTT
TRBJ1-6 | 15 | TRBD1 | . | TRBV9 | CASSLRDRQNSPLHF | TGTGCCAGCAGCTTACGGGACAGACAAAATTCACCCCTCCACTTT
TRBJ2-7 | 14 | TRBD2 | few | TRBV10-2 | CASSELAATYEQYF | TGCGCCAGCAGTGAACTAGCGGCTACCTACGAGCAGTACTTC
TRBJ2-3 | 14 | TRBD2 | . | TRBV10-2 | CASTVREGPDTQYF | TGCGCCAGCACTGTACGGGAGGGACCAGATACGCAGTATTTT
TRBJ2-1 | 18 | TRBD2 | . | TRBV28 | CASSFPIAGAISYNEQFF | TGTGCCAGCAGTTTCCCTATAGCGGGAGCGATTTCCTACAATGAGCAGTTCTTC